This T cell receptor (beta chain) is drawn from a study of technical replicates of blood from several donors. The germline V and J ends were trimmed by 5 bases and 1 base, with 9 bases remaining between them. This CDR3 is 13 amino acids long. The germline V gene encodes CDR1 SEHNR and CDR2 FQNEAQ (reference sequence). The method was immunoSEQ multiplex PCR; TCRdb's version includes in-frame clones alone and lacks a portion of them. The data show tens of thousands of clones, roughly 94% seen once. The rearrangement joins TRBV7-9 to TRBJ2-7, with D possibly matching TRBD1 (5 bases). The TCR sequence derives from a human donor in good health. The specimen was T cells isolated from PBMCs. The CDR3 DNA is TGTGCCAGCAGCCCAAAGGGGTCCTACGAGCAGTACTTC. It specifies CASSPKGSYEQYF.